This T cell receptor beta chain was profiled in a study of T cells in localized non-small cell lung cancer. Study conclusions and caveats: Adjacent uninvolved lung had the highest clonality, suggesting focused antigen responses. An association was observed between higher blood T cell density and longer overall survival. Appearance in adjacent lung was seen for a median 57 of the top 100 tumor clones.

As concerns this clone: Its antigen is unidentified.

Here immunoSEQ multiplex PCR was the method, and the copy in TCRdb shows in-frame clones only, minus some. The sample has about 28,000 clones; roughly 91% are singletons. This CDR3 is 13 amino acids long. The germline V and J ends were trimmed by 0 bases and 8 bases, with 9 bases remaining between them. Germline values: CDR1 SGHRS, CDR2 YFSETQ. This sequence originates from a woman aged 35 to 70 with stage I lung adenocarcinoma. This sample comprised peripheral blood, obtained before any cancer treatment. The V call is TRBV5-1, the J call TRBJ2-1; unclear D gene. In nucleotides, the CDR3 is TGCGCCAGCAGCTTGGGGGGAATCGATGAGCAGTTCTTC. Its translation is CASSLGGIDEQFF.